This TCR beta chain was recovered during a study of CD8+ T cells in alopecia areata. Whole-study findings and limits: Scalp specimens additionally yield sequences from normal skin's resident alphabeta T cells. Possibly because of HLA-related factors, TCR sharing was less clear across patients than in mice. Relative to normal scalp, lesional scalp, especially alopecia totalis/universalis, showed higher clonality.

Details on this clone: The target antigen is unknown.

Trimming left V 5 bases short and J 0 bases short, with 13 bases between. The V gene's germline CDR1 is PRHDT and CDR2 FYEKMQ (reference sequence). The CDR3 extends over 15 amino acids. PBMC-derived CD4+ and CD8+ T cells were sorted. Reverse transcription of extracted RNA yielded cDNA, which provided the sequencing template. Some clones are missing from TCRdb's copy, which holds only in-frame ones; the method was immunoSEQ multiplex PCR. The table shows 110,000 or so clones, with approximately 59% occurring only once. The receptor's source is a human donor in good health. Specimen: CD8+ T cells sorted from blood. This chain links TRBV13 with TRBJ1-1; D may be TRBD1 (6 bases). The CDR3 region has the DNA TGTGCCAGCAGCGCTGAGGACAGACTGAACACTGAAGCTTTCTTT. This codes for CASSAEDRLNTEAFF.